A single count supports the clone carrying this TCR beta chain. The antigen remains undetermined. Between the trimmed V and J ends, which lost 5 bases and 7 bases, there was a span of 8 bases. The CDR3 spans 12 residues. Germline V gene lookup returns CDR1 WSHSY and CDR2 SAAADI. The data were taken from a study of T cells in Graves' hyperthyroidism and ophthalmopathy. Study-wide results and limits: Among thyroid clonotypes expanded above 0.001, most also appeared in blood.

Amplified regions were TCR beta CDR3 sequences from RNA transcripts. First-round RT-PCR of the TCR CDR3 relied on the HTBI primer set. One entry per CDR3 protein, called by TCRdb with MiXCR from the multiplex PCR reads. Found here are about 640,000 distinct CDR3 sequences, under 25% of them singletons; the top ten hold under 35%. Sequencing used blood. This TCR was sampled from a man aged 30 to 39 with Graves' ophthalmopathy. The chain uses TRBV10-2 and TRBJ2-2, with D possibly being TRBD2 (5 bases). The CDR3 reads CASSPGIGELFF. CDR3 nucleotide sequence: TGCGCCAGCAGTCCGGGGATCGGGGAGCTGTTTTTT.